The sequence of this T cell receptor (beta chain) was determined in a study of blood T cells in healthy people across ages. Whole-study context: About one barcoded beta molecule per two T cells was captured by template switching.

After removal of 6 bases from V and 10 bases from J, the junction contained 11 bases not matched to a gene. The CDR3 is 15 residues long. This clonotype has a single count. Its antigen is unidentified. Per individual sample, total RNA of at least 6 micrograms was extracted. Then a second PCR, running roughly 7 to 12 cycles, was carried out with a sample-barcoded 5' primer and a J-beta primer mix. TCRdb ran MiXCR on the 5' RACE reads and lists one entry per CDR3 protein. The table has some 760,000 distinct CDR3 sequences, 25% seen once; the top ten hold 9.4%. Points from the study as a whole: Across the age range, TCR beta diversity per million T cells fell in a roughly linear way.

These same records also appear under a second study, on T cells of mothers and their children. That publication notes: All donors were healthy and Caucasian; they were a few mothers and their six children.

Sequencing input: blood. The chain uses TRBV12-3 or TRBV12-4 and TRBJ2-4, with 11 bases that match TRBD2. The clonotype was recovered from a boy between 5 and 17 years old in good health. The CDR3 protein is CASSQRLAGNGIQYF. The CDR3 DNA reads TGTGCCAGCAGCCAAAGACTAGCGGGAAACGGGATTCAGTACTTC.